This passage covers 6 T cell receptor beta chains from one sample sequenced in a study of blood T cell repertoires in COVID-19 (TCRdb year 2020). The library was prepared using the immunoSEQ multiplex PCR assay. As stored in TCRdb, this immuneACCESS dataset retains in-frame rearrangements with V and J assigned. A fraction of the clones does not appear; measured against another copy, unresolved V genes explain less than half of the discrepancy, and the remainder lacks a known reason. The sample table contains 98,000 or so clones; only one count was recorded for around 84% of them. Jointly, the top ten make up 13% of the sample. Sequencing used peripheral blood. These receptors came from a woman aged 55-69 years in a cohort sampled during active or convalescent COVID-19.

This chain uses TRBV9 with TRBJ1-4; D remains ambiguous. CDR3 length: 16 amino acids. The V and J ends lost 0 bases and 0 bases respectively, with 9 bases between them. Germline values: CDR1 SGDLS, CDR2 YYNGEE. The CDR3 region is CASSVDVGTTNEKLFF. The CDR3 bases are TGTGCCAGCAGCGTAGACGTCGGGACAACTAATGAAAAACTGTTTTTT. Full variable domain (remainder filled in from reference TRBV9 and TRBJ1-4): DSGVTQTPKHLITATGQRVTLRCSPRSGDLSVYWYQQSLDQGLQFLIQYYNGEERAKGNILERFSAQQFPDLHSELNLSSLELGDSALYFCASSVDVGTTNEKLFFGSGTQLSVL.

The chain combines TRBV19 with TRBJ1-2; D possibly corresponds to TRBD1 (5 bases). CDR1 and CDR2 (germline): LNHDA, SQIVND (reference sequence). The CDR3 runs 17 residues. V gave up 6 bases and J gave up 1 base, with 21 bases separating them. Here the CDR3 reads CASSESPPGLSNYGYTF. Here the CDR3 DNA reads TGTGCCAGTAGCGAGTCGCCACCGGGACTCAGTAACTATGGCTACACCTTC.

The chain uses TRBV11-2 and TRBJ2-6, with D perhaps TRBD2 (5 bases). CDR3 length: 14 amino acids. The V end was cut by 1 base, the J end by 4 bases, with 5 bases between. CDR1 and CDR2 (germline): SGHAT, FQNNGV. The CDR3 is CASSLAGGANVLTF. Written as DNA, the CDR3 is TGTGCCAGCAGCTTAGCGGGGGGGGCCAACGTCCTGACTTTC.

This chain joins TRBV5-6 and TRBJ2-7, with 7 positions matching TRBD1. Trimming took 4 bases from V and 3 from J; bases not matched to a gene: 10. The length of the CDR3 is 15 residues. The germline V gene encodes CDR1 SGHDT and CDR2 YYEEEE. Written as DNA, the CDR3 is TGTGCCAGCAGCCCGGCCCTCCGGGACAGCTACGAGCAGTACTTC. Its protein is CASSPALRDSYEQYF.

The V gene is TRBV2, the J gene TRBJ1-2; D unresolved. The CDR3 covers 12 residues. Trimming pared 2 bases from V and 4 bases from J, leaving 5 bases between. CDR1 is SNHLY and CDR2 is FYNNEI in the germline V gene. CDR3 in amino acids: CASSESGYGYTF. The CDR3 coding sequence is TGTGCCAGCAGTGAATCCGGCTATGGCTACACCTTC.

This clone was counted between two and nine times. V gene TRBV3-1 (or the pseudogene TRBV3-2) combines with J gene TRBJ2-1; D possibly corresponds to TRBD2 (5 bases). The V gene's germline CDR1 is LGHDT and CDR2 YNNKEL (reference sequence). The V end was cut by 4 bases, the J end by 6 bases, with 16 bases between. This CDR3 contains 15 residues. CDR3 in amino acids: CASSLLRRHGNEQFF. CDR3 DNA sequence: TGTGCCAGCAGCCTTCTTAGGAGGCACGGCAATGAGCAGTTCTTC.